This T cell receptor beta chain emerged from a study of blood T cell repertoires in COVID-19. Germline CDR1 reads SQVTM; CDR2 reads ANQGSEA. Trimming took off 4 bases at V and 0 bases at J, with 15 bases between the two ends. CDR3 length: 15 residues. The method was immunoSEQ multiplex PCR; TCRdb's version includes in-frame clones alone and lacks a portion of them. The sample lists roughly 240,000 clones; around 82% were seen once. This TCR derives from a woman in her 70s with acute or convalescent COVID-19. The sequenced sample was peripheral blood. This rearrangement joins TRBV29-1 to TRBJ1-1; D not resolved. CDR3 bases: TGCAGCGTTGTTATACAGTCACTCATGAACACTGAAGCTTTCTTT. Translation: CSVVIQSLMNTEAFF.